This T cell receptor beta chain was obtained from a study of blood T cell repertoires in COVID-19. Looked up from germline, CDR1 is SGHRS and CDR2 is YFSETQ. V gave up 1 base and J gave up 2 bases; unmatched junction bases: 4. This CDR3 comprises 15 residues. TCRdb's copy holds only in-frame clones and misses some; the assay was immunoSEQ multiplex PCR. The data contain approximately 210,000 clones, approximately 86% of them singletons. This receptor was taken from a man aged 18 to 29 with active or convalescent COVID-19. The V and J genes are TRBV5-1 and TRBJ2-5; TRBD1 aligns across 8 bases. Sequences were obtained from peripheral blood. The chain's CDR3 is CASSLTGGWQETQYF. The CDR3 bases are TGCGCCAGCAGCTTGACAGGGGGTTGGCAAGAGACCCAGTACTTC.